The 16 T cell receptor beta chains reported below all come from one sample, sequenced in a study of lymphopenia after photon versus proton radiotherapy. This table comes from immunoSEQ multiplex PCR, and its TCRdb copy is limited to in-frame clones, with some not included. The table has 55,000 to 85,000 clones, under 95% seen once; the top ten hold over 2%. Sequencing was performed on peripheral blood, taken from a patient treated with photon-based radiotherapy. Every receptor here comes from a woman in her thirties or forties with cholangiocarcinoma.

Notes on this clone: The junction departs from germline at one end; a sequencing error may be responsible. The V and J genes are TRBV2 and TRBJ2-3; tentative D call: TRBD2 (5 bases). The CDR3 is 11 residues long. Germline CDR1 and CDR2: SNHLY and FYNNEI. In DNA form, the CDR3 reads TGTGCCAGCAGTTACGGGATCAATCCAGGTTTT. As protein: CASSYGINPGF.

The CDR3 sequence: CASSPGTDGNTIYF. DNA of the CDR3: TGTGCCAGCTCACCCGGGACCGATGGAAACACCATATATTTT. V gene TRBV18 combines with J gene TRBJ1-3, with D possibly TRBD1 on 5 matching bases. Germline V gives CDR1 KGHSH, CDR2 LQKENI. V lost 3 bases, J lost 3 bases, and 9 bases lay in between. This CDR3 is built from 14 residues.

The J gene is TRBJ1-1, the V gene TRBV28; D is unresolved. The V and J ends lost 3 bases and 3 bases respectively, with 5 bases between them. The CDR3 loop spans 12 amino acids. Germline CDR1 MDHEN, CDR2 SYDVKM. This CDR3 reads CASSLAHTEAFF. The CDR3 nucleotides read TGTGCCAGCAGTTTGGCGCACACTGAAGCTTTCTTT.

J is TRBJ2-5 and V is TRBV7-6, with D uncertain. The J call is uncertain, as TRBJ2-7 better fits the DNA end. The CDR3 has 14 amino acids. CDR1 SGHVS and CDR2 FNYEAQ come from the germline V gene. CDR3 nucleotides: TGTGCCAGCAGCTACCGACCCATCTCCTACGAGCAGTACTTC. It codes for CASSYRPISYEQYF.

The V gene is TRBV5-5, the J gene TRBJ1-1, with 8 positions matching TRBD1. The CDR3 totals 14 residues. Unmatched junction bases numbered 7, after V lost 4 bases and J lost 5 bases. CDR1 and CDR2 from the germline V gene are SGHKS and YYEKEE (reference sequence). This CDR3 reads CASSTTGVGTEAFF. Here the CDR3 DNA reads TGTGCCAGCAGCACGACAGGGGTCGGGACTGAAGCTTTCTTT.

This clone has more than one count but fewer than ten. The V call is TRBV19, the J call TRBJ2-2; D might be TRBD2 (5 bases). The CDR3 runs 16 residues. Germline V gene sequence: CDR1 LNHDA, CDR2 SQIVND (reference sequence). The V end lost 6 bases, the J end lost 4 bases, and 18 bases lay between the germline ends. The CDR3 spells CASSKEASAATGELFF. DNA of the CDR3: TGTGCCAGTAGCAAGGAGGCCTCGGCTGCCACCGGGGAGCTGTTTTTT.

V usage is TRBV28 and J usage is TRBJ1-3; TRBD1 might be the D (6 bases). Germline CDR1 MDHEN, CDR2 SYDVKM. V was trimmed by 6 bases and J by 2 bases, leaving 8 bases between them. This CDR3 spans 13 amino acids. CDR3: CASRRTAGNTIYF. CDR3 bases: TGTGCCAGCAGGAGGACAGCTGGAAACACCATATATTTT.

The chain's CDR3 is CATSGRTGELFF. DNA of the CDR3: TGTGCCACTAGCGGGAGGACCGGGGAGCTGTTTTTT. The V call is TRBV19, the J call TRBJ2-2; 11 positions agree with TRBD2. CDR3 length: 12 residues. V dropped 10 bases and J dropped 5; count of bases not matched to a gene: 0. CDR1 is LNHDA, CDR2 SQIVND, per germline (reference sequence).

This chain joins TRBV30 and TRBJ1-2; D possibly corresponds to TRBD1 (5 bases). Germline V lookup: CDR1 GTSNPN, CDR2 SVGIG (reference sequence). V was cut by 3 bases and J by 4 bases, with 24 bases left in between. The CDR3 sequence is 17 residues long. CDR3 DNA: TGTGCCTGGAGGGGACTGGTGGGTCCTCGGATTTCCTATGGCTACACCTTC. Residues: CAWRGLVGPRISYGYTF.

The J gene is TRBJ1-2, the V gene TRBV25-1; D is uncertain. CDR1 and CDR2 (germline): MGHDK, SYGVNS. V lost 6 bases and J 0 bases, leaving 8 bases between the germline ends. The CDR3 extends over 13 amino acids. The CDR3 region is CASSTEPNYGYTF. CDR3 bases: TGTGCCAGCAGCACGGAACCTAACTATGGCTACACCTTC.

J is TRBJ2-5 and V is TRBV6-5, with a possible D match to TRBD2 (6 bases). Germline V gene lookup returns CDR1 MNHEY and CDR2 SVGAGI. The germline V and J ends were trimmed by 2 bases and 5 bases, with 18 bases remaining between them. The CDR3 extends over 16 amino acids. CDR3: CASSYREEGPGETQYF. CDR3 nucleotide sequence: TGTGCCAGCAGTTACAGGGAGGAGGGACCGGGGGAGACCCAGTACTTC.

The J gene is TRBJ2-7, the V gene TRBV28; D not certain. V was pared by 6 bases and J by 3 bases, with 12 bases between. The CDR3 consists of 13 residues. Per the germline V gene, CDR1 is MDHEN and CDR2 is SYDVKM. The CDR3 DNA is TGTGCCAGCAGCGGAGTGGGGATCTACGAGCAGTACTTC. It codes for CASSGVGIYEQYF.

The chain uses TRBV5-4 and TRBJ2-7, with TRBD1 matching over 8 bases. The V and J ends lost 4 bases and 5 bases, in that order; junction bases with no gene match: 8. This CDR3 spans 14 amino acids. Germline V gene data show CDR1 as SGHNT and CDR2 as YYREEE (reference sequence). CDR3 loop: CASSPGQGWNEQYF. The CDR3 coding sequence is TGTGCCAGCAGCCCCGGACAGGGTTGGAACGAGCAGTACTTC.

The J gene is TRBJ1-6, the V gene TRBV30; possibly TRBD1 for D (6 bases). V dropped 3 bases and J dropped 7 bases, with 19 bases sitting between them. Germline values: CDR1 GTSNPN, CDR2 SVGIG (reference sequence). This CDR3 spans 16 amino acids. The chain's CDR3 is CAWSPRGDTENSPLHF. For the CDR3, the DNA is TGTGCCTGGAGCCCTCGAGGGGACACGGAGAATTCACCCCTCCACTTT.

This chain links TRBV9 with TRBJ2-3; 13 bases map to TRBD2. The CDR3 contains 17 residues. The germline gives CDR1 SGDLS, CDR2 YYNGEE. The V and J ends lost 3 bases and 6 bases, in that order; junction bases with no gene match: 10. CDR3 DNA sequence: TGTGCCAGCAGCGGGGGGACTAGCGGGAATCCCGCGGATACGCAGTATTTT. Protein product: CASSGGTSGNPADTQYF.

The V call is TRBV7-2, the J call TRBJ2-5, with a tentative D call TRBD2 (6 bases). Germline CDR1 and CDR2: SGHTA and FQGNSA. The CDR3 length is 15 residues. V lost 5 bases and J 7 bases, leaving 20 bases between the germline ends. For the CDR3, the DNA is TGTGCCAGCAGCCGTCGGTTGGGACTGGATGGGACCCAGTACTTC. Translation: CASSRRLGLDGTQYF.